This T cell receptor (beta chain) is from a study of blood T cell repertoires in COVID-19 (dated by TCRdb to about 2020). About the full investigation: The collaborator samples originated in the United States, Italy and Spain and spanned the acute and convalescent phases of COVID-19. The prospective study material was composed of cDNA or gDNA derived from T cells, B-cell-depleted T cells, or PBMCs. Samples were obtained from the ongoing ImmuneRACE study (first 160 participants) and from about 1,300 subjects provided by 6 global collaborators. Subjects who had been exposed to COVID-19, were actively infected with it, or had recovered from it provided the deeply sampled blood TCRbeta repertoires that made up the dataset. HLA class I and class II types, where available, came from metadata supplied by the sample provider rather than from assay-based typing. Nearly every sample came with metadata listing a de-identified subject ID, COVID-19 status, age in years and sex. The repertoires were made available in a free public database intended to serve as a resource for research on the immune response to SARS-CoV-2.

General conclusions and limits of the study: The quantity of clinical and demographic metadata differed by source and by participant and was supplied without curation.

The collaborating institutions used their own protocols to collect whole blood in K2EDTA tubes. For TCRbeta analysis, collaborators shipped samples in one of three forms: frozen whole blood, isolated PBMCs, or DNA extracted from either of those sample types. TCRbeta CDR3 regions were amplified from genomic DNA by means of the immunoSEQ Assay, a bias-controlled multiplex PCR. Per the source publication's procedure: The number of nucleated cells in each sample was estimated by amplification of reference gene primers within the assay. To quantify the absolute abundance of each unique TCRbeta CDR3 rearrangement, sequence reads were collapsed and filtered. For each sample, productive Simpson clonality was calculated by taking the square root of Simpson's diversity index across productive rearrangements. This is the immuneACCESS table as TCRdb keeps it, with only in-frame sequences that have V and J called. A part of the clones is gone; compared with another copy, unresolved V genes explain less than half, and the rest is unexplained. V, J and clone size were drawn from that table, and D and trimming were deduced from the DNA. The sample table holds over 100,000 clones, of which roughly 83% were seen once. Jointly, the top ten make up approximately 0.77% of the sample.

About this clone itself: The antigen this receptor binds is unknown. Within one base of it there is no much larger clone, and no base qualities were kept.

Based on the germline V gene (reference sequence), the CDR1 and CDR2 sequences are GTSNPN and SVGIG. Compared with germline, V lacks 6 bases and J lacks 8 bases; bases without a gene match: 11. Inclusive of the bounding cysteine and phenylalanine, the CDR3 is 13 residues long. Only the CDR3 DNA is retained, 39 bases long and in frame from the first base. The sequencing input was peripheral blood. This sequence was found in a woman aged 70 to 79 with acute or convalescent COVID-19. The chain employs TRBV30 and TRBJ1-1; TRBD1 fits 8 bases in the junction. CDR3 region: CACLDRGSSEAFF. The nucleotide sequence is TGTGCCTGTCTTGACAGGGGAAGCTCGGAAGCTTTCTTT.